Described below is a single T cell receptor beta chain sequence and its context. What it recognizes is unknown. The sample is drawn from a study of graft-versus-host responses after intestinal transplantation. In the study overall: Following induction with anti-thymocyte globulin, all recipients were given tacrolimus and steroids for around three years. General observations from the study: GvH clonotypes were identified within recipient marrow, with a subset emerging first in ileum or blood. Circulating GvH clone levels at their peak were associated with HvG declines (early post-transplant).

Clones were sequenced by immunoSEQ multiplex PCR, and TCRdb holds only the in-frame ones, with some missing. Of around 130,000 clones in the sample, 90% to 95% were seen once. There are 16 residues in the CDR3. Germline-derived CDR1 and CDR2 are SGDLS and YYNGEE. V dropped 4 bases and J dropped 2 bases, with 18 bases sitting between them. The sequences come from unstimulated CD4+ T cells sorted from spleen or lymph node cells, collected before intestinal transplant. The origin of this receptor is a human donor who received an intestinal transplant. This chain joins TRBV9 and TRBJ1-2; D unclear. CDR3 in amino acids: CASSLGSAYENYGYTF. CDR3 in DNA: TGTGCCAGCAGCTTGGGGTCCGCCTACGAGAACTATGGCTACACCTTC. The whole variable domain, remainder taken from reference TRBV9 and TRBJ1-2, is DSGVTQTPKHLITATGQRVTLRCSPRSGDLSVYWYQQSLDQGLQFLIQYYNGEERAKGNILERFSAQQFPDLHSELNLSSLELGDSALYFCASSLGSAYENYGYTFGSGTRLTVV.